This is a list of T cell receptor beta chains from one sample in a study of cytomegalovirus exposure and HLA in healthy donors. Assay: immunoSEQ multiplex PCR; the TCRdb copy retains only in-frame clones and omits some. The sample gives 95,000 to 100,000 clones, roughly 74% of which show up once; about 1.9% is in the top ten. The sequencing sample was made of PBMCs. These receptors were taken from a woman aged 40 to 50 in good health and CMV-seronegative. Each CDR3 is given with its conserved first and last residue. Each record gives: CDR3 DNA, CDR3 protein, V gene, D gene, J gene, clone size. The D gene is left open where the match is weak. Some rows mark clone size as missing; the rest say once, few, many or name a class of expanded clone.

CDR3nt: TGTGCCAGCAGCGAGGGGACAGGCGCCTACGAGCAGTACTTC
CDR3aa: CASSEGTGAYEQYF
v_gene: TRBV9
d_gene: TRBD1
j_gene: TRBJ2-7
abundance: -

CDR3nt: TGTGCCAGCAGCGTGAACGGGGGGCAAGATACGCAGTATTTT
CDR3aa: CASSVNGGQDTQYF
v_gene: TRBV9
d_gene: -
j_gene: TRBJ2-3
abundance: -

CDR3nt: TGTTCCAGTGGACAGGGGGACCACGAGCAGTACTTC
CDR3aa: CSSGQGDHEQYF
v_gene: TRBV7-9
d_gene: TRBD1
j_gene: TRBJ2-7
abundance: -

CDR3nt: TGTGCCTGGAGTCTAGACAGGGGGGTTAGAAATGAGCAGTTCTTC
CDR3aa: CAWSLDRGVRNEQFF
v_gene: TRBV30
d_gene: TRBD1
j_gene: TRBJ2-1
abundance: -

CDR3nt: TGTGCCAGCAGCTTGTCCCTCTCCCTCGGACAGGGAGTAGGCAATGAGCAGTTCTTC
CDR3aa: CASSLSLSLGQGVGNEQFF
v_gene: TRBV5-8
d_gene: TRBD1
j_gene: TRBJ2-1
abundance: -

CDR3nt: TGTGCCTGGATGCCTTGGGGCGGAAGGTATGAGCAGTTCTTC
CDR3aa: CAWMPWGGRYEQFF
v_gene: TRBV30
d_gene: -
j_gene: TRBJ2-1
abundance: -

CDR3nt: TGCGCCAGCAGCTTGGTGTCCGGGACAGGGTCTATTAACTATGGCTACACCTTC
CDR3aa: CASSLVSGTGSINYGYTF
v_gene: TRBV5-1
d_gene: TRBD1
j_gene: TRBJ1-2
abundance: few

CDR3nt: TGTGCTAGTGGTTTGGTACTAAGCCGCGGGGGGCCCGATGAGACCCAGTACTTC
CDR3aa: CASGLVLSRGGPDETQYF
v_gene: TRBV12-5
d_gene: TRBD2
j_gene: TRBJ2-5
abundance: -

CDR3nt: TGTGCCAGCAGCGTTCACCGGGACAGGGTGAGCGCGAACACCGGGGAGCTGTTTTTT
CDR3aa: CASSVHRDRVSANTGELFF
v_gene: TRBV11-2
d_gene: TRBD1
j_gene: TRBJ2-2
abundance: -

CDR3nt: TGTTCCAGCAACGAACAGGGGGCGCTTTCCTCGGCGGAGCAGTACTTC
CDR3aa: CSSNEQGALSSAEQYF
v_gene: TRBV7-9
d_gene: TRBD1
j_gene: TRBJ2-7
abundance: -

CDR3nt: TGTGCCAGCACCCCGACTCTGGGGGGGGCTGGGGCCAACGTCCTGACTTTC
CDR3aa: CASTPTLGGAGANVLTF
v_gene: TRBV11-2
d_gene: TRBD2
j_gene: TRBJ2-6
abundance: -